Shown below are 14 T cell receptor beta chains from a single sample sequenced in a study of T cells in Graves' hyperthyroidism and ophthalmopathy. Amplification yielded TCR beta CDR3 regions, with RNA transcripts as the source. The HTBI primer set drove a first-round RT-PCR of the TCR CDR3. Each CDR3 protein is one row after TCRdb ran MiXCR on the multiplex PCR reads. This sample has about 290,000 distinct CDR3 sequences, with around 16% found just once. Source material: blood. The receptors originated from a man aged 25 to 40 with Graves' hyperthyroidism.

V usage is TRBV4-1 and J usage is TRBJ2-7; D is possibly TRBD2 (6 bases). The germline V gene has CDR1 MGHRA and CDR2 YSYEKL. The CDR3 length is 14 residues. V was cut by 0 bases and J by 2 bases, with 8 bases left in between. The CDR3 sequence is CASSQEGGPYEQYF. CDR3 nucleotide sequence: TGCGCCAGCAGCCAAGAAGGAGGGCCCTACGAGCAGTACTTC.

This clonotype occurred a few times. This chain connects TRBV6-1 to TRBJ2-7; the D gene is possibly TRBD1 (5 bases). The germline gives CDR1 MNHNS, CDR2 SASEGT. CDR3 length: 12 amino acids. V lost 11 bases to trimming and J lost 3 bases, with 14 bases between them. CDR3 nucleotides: TGTGCCTCCGGAGCAGGGTACTACGAGCAGTACTTC. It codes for CASGAGYYEQYF.

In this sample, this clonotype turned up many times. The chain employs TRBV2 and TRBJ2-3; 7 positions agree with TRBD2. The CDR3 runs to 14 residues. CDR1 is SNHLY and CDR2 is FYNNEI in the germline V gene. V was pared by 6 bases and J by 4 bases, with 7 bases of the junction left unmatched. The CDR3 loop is CASRGGRGADTQYF. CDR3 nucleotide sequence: TGTGCCAGCAGGGGCGGCCGGGGGGCAGATACGCAGTATTTT.

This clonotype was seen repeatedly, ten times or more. This CDR3 reads CASSSTGLSETQYF. The CDR3 bases are TGTGCCAGCAGCTCGACAGGGTTATCGGAGACCCAGTACTTC. The rearrangement links TRBV12-3 or TRBV12-4 to TRBJ2-5, with TRBD1 matching 7 bases. The trim removed 6 bases at V and 5 bases at J, leaving 9 bases unmatched. This CDR3 region has 14 residues.

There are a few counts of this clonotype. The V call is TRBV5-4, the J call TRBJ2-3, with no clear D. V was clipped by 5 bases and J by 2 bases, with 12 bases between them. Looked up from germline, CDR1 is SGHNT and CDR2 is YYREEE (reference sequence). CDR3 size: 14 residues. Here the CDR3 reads CASSSIGATDTQYF. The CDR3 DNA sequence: TGTGCCAGCAGTTCTATAGGCGCCACAGATACGCAGTATTTT.

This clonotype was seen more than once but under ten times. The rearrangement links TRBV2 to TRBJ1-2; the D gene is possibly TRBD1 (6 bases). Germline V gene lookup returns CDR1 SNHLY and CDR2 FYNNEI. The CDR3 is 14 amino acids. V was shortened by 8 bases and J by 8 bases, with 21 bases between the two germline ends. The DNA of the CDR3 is TGTGCCAGCGCCCCCCCATTTACAGGGTACGGCTACACCTTC. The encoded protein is CASAPPFTGYGYTF.

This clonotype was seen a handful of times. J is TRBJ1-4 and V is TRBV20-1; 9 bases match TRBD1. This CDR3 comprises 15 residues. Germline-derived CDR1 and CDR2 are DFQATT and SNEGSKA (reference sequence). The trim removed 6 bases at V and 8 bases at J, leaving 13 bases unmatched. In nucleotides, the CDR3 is TGCAGTGCCACTCCTTTCGGGACAGGGCGGGAAAAACTGTTTTTT. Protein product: CSATPFGTGREKLFF.

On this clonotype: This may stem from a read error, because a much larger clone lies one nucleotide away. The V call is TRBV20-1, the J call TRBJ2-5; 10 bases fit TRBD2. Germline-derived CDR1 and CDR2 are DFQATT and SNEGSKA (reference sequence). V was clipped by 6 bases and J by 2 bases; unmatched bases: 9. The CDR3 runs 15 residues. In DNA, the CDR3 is TGCAGTGCAAACGCCGGACTAGCGGATCAAGAGACCCAGTACTTC. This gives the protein CSANAGLADQETQYF.

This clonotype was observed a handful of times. CDR3 sequence reads: CASSLRAGRNTDTQYF. CDR3 nucleotides: TGTGCCAGCAGCTTACGGGCGGGTAGGAACACAGATACGCAGTATTTT. The chain links TRBV7-9 to TRBJ2-3; D is perhaps TRBD2 (5 bases). The V and J ends lost 2 bases and 2 bases respectively, with 14 bases between them. The CDR3 has 16 residues. Germline values: CDR1 SEHNR, CDR2 FQNEAQ (reference sequence).

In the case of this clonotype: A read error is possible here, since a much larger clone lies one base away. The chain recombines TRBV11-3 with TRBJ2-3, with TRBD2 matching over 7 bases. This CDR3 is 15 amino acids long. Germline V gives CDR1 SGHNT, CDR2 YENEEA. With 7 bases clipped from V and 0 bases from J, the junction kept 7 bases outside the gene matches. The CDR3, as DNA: TGTGCCAGCATTCGAGCGGGAAGGAGCACAGATACGCAGTATTTT. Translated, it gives CASIRAGRSTDTQYF.

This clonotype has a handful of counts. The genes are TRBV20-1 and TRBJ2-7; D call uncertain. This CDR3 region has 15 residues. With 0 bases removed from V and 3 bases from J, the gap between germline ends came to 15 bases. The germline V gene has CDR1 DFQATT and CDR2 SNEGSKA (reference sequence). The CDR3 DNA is TGCAGTGCTAGAGATCGTACCGGGTCGCTCTACGAGCAGTACTTC. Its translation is CSARDRTGSLYEQYF.

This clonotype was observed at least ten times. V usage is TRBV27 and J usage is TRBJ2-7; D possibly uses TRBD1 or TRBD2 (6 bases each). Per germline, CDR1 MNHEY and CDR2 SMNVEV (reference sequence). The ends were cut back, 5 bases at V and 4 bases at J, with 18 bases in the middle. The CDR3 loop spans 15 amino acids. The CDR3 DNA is TGTGCCAGCAGTCTCAGACTGGAGGGGGTATACGAGCAGTACTTC. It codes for CASSLRLEGVYEQYF.

CDR3 amino acids: CALPPPGKGETQYF. CDR3 DNA sequence: TGTGCCCTACCCCCCCCGGGAAAAGGAGAGACCCAGTACTTC. This chain uses TRBV10-3 with TRBJ2-5; possibly TRBD2 for D (5 bases). The CDR3 sequence is 14 residues long. V was clipped by 11 bases and J by 4 bases, with 20 bases between them. The germline CDR1 and CDR2 sequences are ENHRY and SYGVKD.

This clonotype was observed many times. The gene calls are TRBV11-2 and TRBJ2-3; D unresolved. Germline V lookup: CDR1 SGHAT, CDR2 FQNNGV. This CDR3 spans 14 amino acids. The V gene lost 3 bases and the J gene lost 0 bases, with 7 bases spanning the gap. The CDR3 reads CASSFLLSTDTQYF. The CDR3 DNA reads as TGTGCCAGCAGCTTCCTGCTTAGCACAGATACGCAGTATTTT.